This entry lists 8 T cell receptor beta chains sequenced from one sample in a study of cytomegalovirus exposure and HLA in healthy donors. A multiplex PCR was run with 60 Vbeta primers and 13 Jbeta primers. This table comes from immunoSEQ multiplex PCR, and its TCRdb copy is limited to in-frame clones, with some not included. The table has under 200,000 clones, 81% seen once. Sequenced material: PBMCs. These receptors were taken from a woman between 45 and 60 years old in good health and CMV-seronegative.

This clone has only one observation. This chain uses TRBV6-1 with TRBJ2-7, with TRBD1 matching over 7 bases. The CDR3 runs 14 residues. V was pared by 10 bases and J by 3 bases, with 12 bases of the junction left unmatched. Per the germline V gene, CDR1 is MNHNS and CDR2 is SASEGT. The CDR3 region has the DNA TGTGCCACCGCTAGGGGCAACAGGGGCTACGAGCAGTACTTC. Translation: CATARGNRGYEQYF.

The CDR3 sequence is CASSFESWDRALNTEAFF. Here the CDR3 DNA reads TGTGCCAGCAGCTTCGAGTCCTGGGACAGGGCTTTGAACACTGAAGCTTTCTTT. The chain carries TRBV5-5 and TRBJ1-1, with TRBD1 matching 9 bases. This CDR3 spans 18 amino acids. Trimming removed 2 bases from V and 0 bases from J; junction bases left unmatched: 11. Germline CDR1 SGHKS, CDR2 YYEKEE (reference sequence). The full variable domain, in which reference TRBV5-5 and TRBJ1-1 provide the parts outside the CDR3, is DAGVTQSPTHLIKTRGQQVTLRCSPISGHKSVSWYQQVLGQGPQFIFQYYEKEERGRGNFPDRFSARQFPNYSSELNVNALLLGDSALYLCASSFESWDRALNTEAFFGQGTRLTVV.

The V and J genes are TRBV6-5 and TRBJ1-6, with D possibly TRBD1 on 5 matching bases. Germline V CDR1 and CDR2: MNHEY, SVGAGI. Trimming removed 6 bases at V and 7 bases at J, with 13 bases between. This CDR3 has 14 residues. As DNA, the CDR3 is TGTGCCAGCAGCTACGCGGCAGGGAATTCACCCCTCCACTTT. Its protein is CASSYAAGNSPLHF.

On this clone: This same CDR3 is encoded by further DNA sequences in the sample. The chain couples TRBV19 to TRBJ2-2; no reliable D call. Germline V gives CDR1 LNHDA, CDR2 SQIVND (reference sequence). With 4 bases removed from V and 3 bases from J, the gap between germline ends came to 3 bases. The CDR3 consists of 12 residues. CDR3 DNA: TGTGCCAGTAGTACCTACACCGGGGAGCTGTTTTTT. It translates to CASSTYTGELFF.

V is TRBV7-8 and J is TRBJ1-3; unclear D gene. The CDR3 covers 14 residues. Germline values: CDR1 SGHVS, CDR2 FQNEAQ. Trimming removed 5 bases from V and 0 bases from J, with 8 bases in between. CDR3 coding DNA: TGTGCCAGCAGCCCAACAAGCTCTGGAAACACCATATATTTT. It yields the protein CASSPTSSGNTIYF.

The V and J genes are TRBV16 and TRBJ1-1; a possible D gene is TRBD1 (6 bases). Germline V CDR1 and CDR2: KGHSY, FQNENV. The CDR3 consists of 17 residues. Trimming cost V 2 bases and J 1 base, with 17 bases left between them. The CDR3 DNA sequence: TGTGCCAGCAGCCAAAGGGGGACCCGGTCCGAGAACACTGAAGCTTTCTTT. Translated: CASSQRGTRSENTEAFF.

V and J are TRBV5-1 and TRBJ2-7, with D possibly TRBD1 on 6 matching bases. V lost 3 bases, J lost 2 bases, and 15 bases lay in between. Germline V lookup: CDR1 SGHRS, CDR2 YFSETQ. This CDR3 is 15 amino acids long. CDR3 protein: CASSSNPGQTYEQYF. In DNA, the CDR3 is TGCGCCAGCAGCTCGAATCCGGGACAAACCTACGAGCAGTACTTC.

The chain recombines TRBV28 with TRBJ2-5, with D tentatively TRBD1 (6 bases). This CDR3 has 12 amino acids. Germline values: CDR1 MDHEN, CDR2 SYDVKM. Trimming removed 7 bases from V and 10 bases from J, with 16 bases in between. This chain's CDR3 is CASKTNREIQYF. The CDR3 DNA reads as TGTGCCAGCAAAACTAACAGGGAAATCCAGTACTTC.